This T cell receptor beta chain was found in a study of cytomegalovirus exposure and HLA in healthy donors. V was pared by 6 bases and J by 0 bases, with 8 bases between. The CDR3 extends over 13 amino acids. Germline V gene data show CDR1 as MNHNS and CDR2 as SASEGT. PCR was performed using 60 Vbeta and 13 Jbeta primers. Here immunoSEQ multiplex PCR was the method, and the copy in TCRdb shows in-frame clones only, minus some. The table has fewer than 150,000 clones, approximately 80% seen once; the top ten hold 5% to 5.5%. The sample consisted of PBMCs. The chain employs TRBV6-1 and TRBJ1-1; D remains unclear. This receptor was identified in a male donor in good health and CMV-seronegative. CDR3 sequence: CASSVALNTEAFF. In nucleotides, the CDR3 is TGTGCCAGCAGCGTAGCCTTGAACACTGAAGCTTTCTTT.